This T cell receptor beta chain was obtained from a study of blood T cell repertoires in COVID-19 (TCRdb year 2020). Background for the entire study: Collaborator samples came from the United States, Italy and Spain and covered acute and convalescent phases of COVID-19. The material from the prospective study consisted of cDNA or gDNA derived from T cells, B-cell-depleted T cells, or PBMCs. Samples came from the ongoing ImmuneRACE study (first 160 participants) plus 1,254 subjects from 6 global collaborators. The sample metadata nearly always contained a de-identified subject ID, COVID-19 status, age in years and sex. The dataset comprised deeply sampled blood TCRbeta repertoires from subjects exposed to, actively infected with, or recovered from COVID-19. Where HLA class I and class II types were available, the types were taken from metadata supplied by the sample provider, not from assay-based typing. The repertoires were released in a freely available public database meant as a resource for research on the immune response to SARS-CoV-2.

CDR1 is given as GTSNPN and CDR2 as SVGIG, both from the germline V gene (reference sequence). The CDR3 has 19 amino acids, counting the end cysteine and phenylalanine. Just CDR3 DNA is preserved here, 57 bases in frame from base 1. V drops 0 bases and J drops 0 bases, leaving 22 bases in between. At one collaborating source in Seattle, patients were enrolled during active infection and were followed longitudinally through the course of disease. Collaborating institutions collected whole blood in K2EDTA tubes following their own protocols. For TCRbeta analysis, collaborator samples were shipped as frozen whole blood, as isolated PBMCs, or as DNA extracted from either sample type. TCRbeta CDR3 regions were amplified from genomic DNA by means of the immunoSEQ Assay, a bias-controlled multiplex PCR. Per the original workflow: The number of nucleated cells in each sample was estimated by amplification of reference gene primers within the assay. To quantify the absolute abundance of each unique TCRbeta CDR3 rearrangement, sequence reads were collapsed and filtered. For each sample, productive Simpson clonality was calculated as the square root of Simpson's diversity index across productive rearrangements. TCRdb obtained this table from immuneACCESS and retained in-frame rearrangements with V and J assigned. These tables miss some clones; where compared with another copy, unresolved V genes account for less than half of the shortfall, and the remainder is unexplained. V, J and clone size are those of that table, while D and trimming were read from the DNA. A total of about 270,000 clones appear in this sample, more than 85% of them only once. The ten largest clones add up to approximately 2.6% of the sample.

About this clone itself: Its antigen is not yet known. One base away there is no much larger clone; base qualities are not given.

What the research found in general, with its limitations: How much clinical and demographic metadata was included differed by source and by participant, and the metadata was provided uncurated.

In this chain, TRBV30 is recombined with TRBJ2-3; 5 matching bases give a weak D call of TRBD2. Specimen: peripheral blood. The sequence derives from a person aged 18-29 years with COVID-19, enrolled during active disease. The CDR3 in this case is CAWSVAAGRVFTSTDTQYF. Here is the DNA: TGTGCCTGGAGTGTGGCCGCCGGGCGGGTATTTACTAGCACAGATACGCAGTATTTT.